The rows below give T cell receptor beta chains drawn from one sample of a study of T-cell memory formation after mild COVID-19. In TCRdb, the 5' RACE reads were re-called with MiXCR into one record per CDR3 protein. Of hundreds of thousands of distinct CDR3 sequences in the sample, roughly a fifth were seen once. The material sequenced was PBMCs or a T cell subset sorted from them (not recorded which). Receptor source: an adult woman who had mild COVID-19 (a few samples of this study predate the infection). Cell type and time point are not known. The CDR3 runs from the conserved cysteine through the conserved F or W.

J: TRBJ1-1
length: 13
V: TRBV5-1
CDR3: CASSLEVVTEAFF

J: TRBJ2-3
length: 15
V: TRBV12-3/TRBV12-4
CDR3: CALRRGTGTTDTQYF

J: TRBJ2-1
length: 17
V: TRBV7-7
CDR3: CASSAGASGARYNEQFF

J: TRBJ2-3
length: 14
V: TRBV5-4
CDR3: CASSSQGGTDTQYF

J: TRBJ2-5
length: 15
V: TRBV7-8
CDR3: CASSRGLAGRETQYF

J: TRBJ2-7
length: 13
V: TRBV7-6
CDR3: CASSWGQSSEQYF

J: TRBJ2-1
length: 16
V: TRBV24-1
CDR3: CATSRRGGISYNEQFF

J: TRBJ1-3
length: 14
V: TRBV18
CDR3: CASSPGRSGNTIYF

J: TRBJ2-3
length: 17
V: TRBV24-1
CDR3: CATSDPGASESTDTQYF

J: TRBJ1-3
length: 14
V: TRBV5-6
CDR3: CASSLDVGGNTIYF

J: TRBJ2-3
length: 13
V: TRBV29-1
CDR3: CSVEARGADTQYF

J: TRBJ1-2
length: 14
V: TRBV20-1
CDR3: CSARMGQPQHGYTF

J: TRBJ2-5
length: 15
V: TRBV4-3
CDR3: CASSQGSGRGETQYF

J: TRBJ2-1
length: 15
V: TRBV12-3/TRBV12-4
CDR3: CASSPPGSGTAEQFF

J: TRBJ1-5
length: 16
V: TRBV6-1
CDR3: CASSEVYGGRGQPQHF

J: TRBJ1-3
length: 16
V: TRBV11-2
CDR3: CASSLEPGTYGNTIYF

J: TRBJ1-6
length: 16
V: TRBV20-1
CDR3: CSARASGGLDNSPLHF

J: TRBJ1-5
length: 15
V: TRBV12-3/TRBV12-4
CDR3: CASSYGSNSNQPQHF

J: TRBJ2-2
length: 13
V: TRBV6-5
CDR3: CASSSTATGELFF

J: TRBJ2-5
length: 18
V: TRBV7-9
CDR3: CASSSLRSDSVGGETQYF

J: TRBJ1-2
length: 11
V: TRBV29-1
CDR3: CSVVTAYGYTF

J: TRBJ2-3
length: 11
V: TRBV20-1
CDR3: CSASPTDTQYF

J: TRBJ2-1
length: 17
V: TRBV7-9
CDR3: CASSLGQGVESYNEQFF

J: TRBJ1-1
length: 16
V: TRBV19
CDR3: CASSIGHRGSHTEAFF

J: TRBJ1-3
length: 13
V: TRBV5-1
CDR3: CASSTDSGNTIYF

J: TRBJ1-1
length: 14
V: TRBV21-1
CDR3: CASKGRGQGTEAFF

J: TRBJ1-1
length: 16
V: TRBV4-3
CDR3: CASSQEDSGGYTEAFF

J: TRBJ1-2
length: 15
V: TRBV28
CDR3: CASSFPDRSHYGYTF

J: TRBJ2-1
length: 14
V: TRBV6-2/TRBV6-3
CDR3: CASSWGGGYNEQFF

J: TRBJ2-1
length: 15
V: TRBV7-6
CDR3: CASSSGTGGRNEQFF

J: TRBJ2-1
length: 15
V: TRBV5-5
CDR3: CASSPGIGLENEQFF

J: TRBJ2-2
length: 15
V: TRBV7-9
CDR3: CASSLGTTNPGELFF

J: TRBJ2-7
length: 13
V: TRBV3-1
CDR3: CASSPQGDYEQYF

J: TRBJ1-2
length: 10
V: TRBV2
CDR3: CASSGTDYTF

J: TRBJ1-5
length: 14
V: TRBV6-2/TRBV6-3
CDR3: CASRLDRSNQPQHF

J: TRBJ1-2
length: 13
V: TRBV12-3/TRBV12-4
CDR3: CASSVRQGLGYTF

J: TRBJ2-7
length: 12
V: TRBV12-3/TRBV12-4
CDR3: CASMSVGYEQYF

J: TRBJ2-3
length: 15
V: TRBV7-6
CDR3: CASSRAGGQADTQYF

J: TRBJ1-5
length: 16
V: TRBV5-1
CDR3: CASSPLSGGAGQPQHF

J: TRBJ2-6
length: 13
V: TRBV30
CDR3: CAWTNTGANVLTF

J: TRBJ1-5
length: 14
V: TRBV20-1
CDR3: CSATQESGNQPQHF

J: TRBJ2-5
length: 18
V: TRBV5-5
CDR3: CASSLGERTGRYQETQYF

J: TRBJ2-2
length: 16
V: TRBV11-2
CDR3: CASSLLTAGPTGELFF

J: TRBJ2-7
length: 14
V: TRBV9
CDR3: CASSDRDDSYEQYF

J: TRBJ2-5
length: 14
V: TRBV29-1
CDR3: CSVTPGLHQETQYF

J: TRBJ2-3
length: 14
V: TRBV20-1
CDR3: CSARGGSSTDTQYF

J: TRBJ1-5
length: 13
V: TRBV6-6
CDR3: CASSYSVSQPQHF

J: TRBJ1-6
length: 14
V: TRBV12-3/TRBV12-4
CDR3: CASSPGRGNSPLHF

J: TRBJ2-1
length: 15
V: TRBV7-6
CDR3: CASSKGLAGYNEQFF

J: TRBJ2-3
length: 14
V: TRBV29-1
CDR3: CSVTQGIRADTQYF

J: TRBJ2-7
length: 13
V: TRBV7-3
CDR3: CASSLTPRDEQYF

J: TRBJ2-3
length: 12
V: TRBV11-2
CDR3: CASTLSTDTQYF

J: TRBJ2-5
length: 14
V: TRBV3-1
CDR3: CASTQRGGQETQYF

J: TRBJ2-3
length: 14
V: TRBV24-1
CDR3: CATRASGEGDTQYF

J: TRBJ2-2
length: 13
V: TRBV7-2
CDR3: CASSPSRVGELFF

J: TRBJ2-2
length: 15
V: TRBV24-1
CDR3: CATSDLYGNTGELFF

J: TRBJ2-1
length: 15
V: TRBV12-3/TRBV12-4
CDR3: CASRAPGTPYNEQFF

J: TRBJ2-3
length: 14
V: TRBV19
CDR3: CASSTGGGTDTQYF

J: TRBJ2-5
length: 15
V: TRBV7-9
CDR3: CASSFPQGSQETQYF

J: TRBJ2-7
length: 15
V: TRBV12-3/TRBV12-4
CDR3: CASSLVGLASYEQYF